The clone carrying this T cell receptor beta chain has at least ten counts. This sample is drawn from a study of T cells in Graves' hyperthyroidism and ophthalmopathy. The wider study: Prior to any treatment, at the point of initial diagnosis, peripheral blood was collected.

Patients were excluded for uncontrolled infection, other autoimmune disease, pregnancy or lactation. The diagnostic basis comprised clinical symptoms, serum thyroxine and TRAb, thyroid ultrasound and orbital computed tomography. The V and J ends lost 5 bases and 5 bases respectively, with 15 bases between them. The CDR3 is 14 residues long. CDR1 and CDR2 (germline): SGHAT, FQDESV (reference sequence). It was RNA transcripts that yielded the amplified TCR beta CDR3 regions. First-round RT-PCR with HTBI primers amplified the TCR CDR3 region. MiXCR was run by TCRdb on the multiplex PCR reads, yielding one entry per CDR3 protein. The sample has fewer than 650,000 distinct CDR3 sequences; about 15% are singletons.

This TCR was recovered from a woman aged 40 to 50 with Graves' ophthalmopathy. This sequence joins TRBV11-1 and TRBJ2-5; TRBD2 is a possible D gene (5 bases). Sequencing was done on a sample of blood. In DNA, the CDR3 is TGTGCCAGCAGCCATAGAACTAGTGAGGAGACCCAGTACTTC. It specifies CASSHRTSEETQYF.